This TCR beta chain was recovered during a study of blood T cell repertoires in COVID-19. Cohort 3 recovered donors had two negative PCRs, clearance, or symptom resolution. The germline gives CDR1 MGHDK, CDR2 SYGVNS. The CDR3 is made up of 15 amino acids. The V gene end was trimmed by 4 bases and the J gene end by 1 base; junction bases not matched to a gene: 6. Generated by immunoSEQ multiplex PCR, the TCRdb table keeps only in-frame clones and is missing some. The data show more than 200,000 clones, approximately 86% seen once. The sample consisted of PBMCs or T cells enriched from blood (not recorded which). This receptor was taken from a woman aged 45-65 years who had recovered from COVID-19. The J gene is TRBJ2-5, the V gene TRBV25-1, with 7 bases fitting TRBD1. Here the CDR3 DNA reads TGTGCCAGCAGTGCTCGACAGGGCGGCCAAGAGACCCAGTACTTC. Translating gives CASSARQGGQETQYF. The entire variable domain, with the rest obtained from reference TRBV25-1 and TRBJ2-5, is as follows: EADIYQTPRYLVIGTGKKITLECSQTMGHDKMYWYQQDPGMELHLIHYSYGVNSTEKGDLSSESTVSRIRTEHFPLTLESARPSHTSQYLCASSARQGGQETQYFGPGTRLLVL.